This T cell receptor beta chain derives from a study of cytomegalovirus exposure and HLA in healthy donors. Study results and limitations: Some public TCRs appeared in many individuals, while most sequences were rare.

The repertoire was sequenced with immunoSEQ multiplex PCR; TCRdb's copy has only in-frame clones and lacks some. Of some 200,000 clones detected, roughly 80% appear once; the ten largest clones hold 2.8%. For this clone: What it recognizes is unknown.

The donors were part of the validation cohort of 95 to 150 subjects. That cohort was separate from the first cohort, which comprised 670 or so subjects. This TCR came from a woman younger than 30 in good health and CMV-seropositive. The sequencing sample was made of PBMCs.

The DNA of the CDR3 is TGTGCCACCAGCTTGACTAGCGGGGGAGGGCTAGGGACCCAGTACTTC. This translates into CATSLTSGGGLGTQYF. The genes are TRBV15 and TRBJ2-5, with TRBD2 matching over 12 bases. V shed 5 bases, J shed 7 bases, and the junction held 11 bases outside the gene matches. CDR1 is LNHNV and CDR2 is YYDKDF in the germline V gene (reference sequence). The CDR3 covers 16 residues.